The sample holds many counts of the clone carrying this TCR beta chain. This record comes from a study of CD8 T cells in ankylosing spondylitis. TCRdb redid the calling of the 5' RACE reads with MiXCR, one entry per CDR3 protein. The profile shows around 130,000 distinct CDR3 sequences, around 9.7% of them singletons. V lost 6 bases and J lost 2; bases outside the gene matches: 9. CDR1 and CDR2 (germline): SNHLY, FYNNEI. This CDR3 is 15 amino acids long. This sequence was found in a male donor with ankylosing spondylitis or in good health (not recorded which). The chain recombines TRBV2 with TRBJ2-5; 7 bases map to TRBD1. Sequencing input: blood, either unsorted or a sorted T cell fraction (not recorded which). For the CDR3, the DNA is TGTGCCAGCAGCCAGACAGGGAACCGACAAGAGACCCAGTACTTC. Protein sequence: CASSQTGNRQETQYF. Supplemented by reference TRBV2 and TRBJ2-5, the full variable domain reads EPEVTQTPSHQVTQMGQEVILRCVPISNHLYFYWYRQILGQKVEFLVSFYNNEISEKSEIFDDQFSVERPDGSNFTLKIRSTKLEDSAMYFCASSQTGNRQETQYFGPGTRLLVL.